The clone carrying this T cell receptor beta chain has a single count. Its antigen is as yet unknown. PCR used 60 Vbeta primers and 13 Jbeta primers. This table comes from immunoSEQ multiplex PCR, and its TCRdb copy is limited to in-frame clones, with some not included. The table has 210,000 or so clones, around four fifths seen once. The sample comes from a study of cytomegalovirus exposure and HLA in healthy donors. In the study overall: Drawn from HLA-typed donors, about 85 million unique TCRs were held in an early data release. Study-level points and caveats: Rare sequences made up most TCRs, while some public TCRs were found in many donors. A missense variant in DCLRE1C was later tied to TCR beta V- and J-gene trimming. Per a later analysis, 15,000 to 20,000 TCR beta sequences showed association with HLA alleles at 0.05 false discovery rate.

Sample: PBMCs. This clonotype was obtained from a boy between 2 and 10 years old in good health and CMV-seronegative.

The CDR3 here is CASSRDRMNTEAFF. In nucleotides, the CDR3 is TGTGCCAGCAGCCGGGACAGGATGAACACTGAAGCTTTCTTT. The chain carries TRBV5-8 and TRBJ1-1; 8 positions match TRBD1. The trim removed 4 bases at V and 0 bases at J, leaving 2 bases unmatched. This CDR3 comprises 14 residues. Per the germline V gene, CDR1 is SGHTS and CDR2 is YDEGEE.